The rows below give T cell receptor beta chains drawn from one sample of a study of cytomegalovirus exposure and HLA in healthy donors. The data were produced by immunoSEQ multiplex PCR, yet TCRdb's version contains in-frame clones alone and is incomplete. The top ten clones hold about 2.5% of a sample with about 84,000 clones, 80% to 90% of them seen once. The sample consisted of PBMCs. The receptors were sampled from a man in his late teens or twenties in good health and CMV-seronegative. Both conserved end residues are part of each CDR3. D genes are given only for firm matches. The listing skips clone size in some rows; elsewhere it reads once, few, many or a size class.

TRBJ2-5	.	TRBV5-1	TRBD2	CASSSGGGHQETQYF	TGCGCCAGCAGCTCGGGGGGGGGACACCAAGAGACCCAGTACTTC
TRBJ1-2	.	TRBV6-1	.	CASSPRQTSPYGYTF	TGTGCCAGCAGCCCCCGACAGACCAGCCCTTATGGCTACACCTTC
TRBJ2-7	.	TRBV28	TRBD1	CASRTGSYEQYF	TGTGCCAGCAGGACAGGGTCCTACGAGCAGTACTTC
TRBJ2-5	once	TRBV7-2	.	CASGGFSQETQYF	TGTGCCAGCGGCGGGTTTAGTCAAGAGACCCAGTACTTC
TRBJ2-7	.	TRBV20-1	.	CSAPRGPEQYF	TGCAGTGCCCCCAGGGGTCCCGAGCAGTACTTC
TRBJ2-5	.	TRBV7-3	TRBD2	CASSATPSGGVRETQYF	TGTGCCAGCAGCGCCACCCCTAGCGGGGGGGTTAGGGAGACCCAGTACTTC
TRBJ2-5	few	TRBV5-1	TRBD1	CASITVDRGQETQYF	TGCGCCAGCATTACCGTGGACAGGGGGCAAGAGACCCAGTACTTC
TRBJ2-7	.	TRBV7-2	TRBD2	CASSLTRGLAGGPGEQYF	TGTGCCAGCAGCTTAACCAGGGGACTAGCGGGAGGGCCGGGCGAGCAGTACTTC
TRBJ2-2	.	TRBV2	.	CASKSRVNTGELFF	TGTGCCAGCAAGAGCCGGGTAAACACCGGGGAGCTGTTTTTT
TRBJ1-1	.	TRBV18	.	CASSPGHLNTEAFF	TGTGCCAGCTCACCCGGACACCTGAACACTGAAGCTTTCTTT
TRBJ2-5	once	TRBV19	TRBD1	CASSIKSRGHKETQYF	TGTGCCAGTAGTATCAAGTCCAGGGGGCATAAGGAGACCCAGTACTTC
TRBJ2-7	.	TRBV6-5	TRBD1	CASAGAGTVSKQYF	TGTGCCAGCGCAGGGGCCGGGACAGTCTCAAAGCAGTACTTC
TRBJ2-1	.	TRBV6-1	TRBD2	CATNILAGGSNEQFF	TGTGCCACCAACATACTAGCGGGAGGGTCCAATGAGCAGTTCTTC
TRBJ1-2	.	TRBV5-6	.	CASSPTGANYGYTF	TGTGCCAGCAGCCCGACGGGAGCTAACTATGGCTACACCTTC
TRBJ2-3	.	TRBV5-1	.	CASSLWGAGGTDTQYF	TGCGCCAGCAGCTTGTGGGGGGCGGGAGGCACAGATACGCAGTATTTT
TRBJ1-6	.	TRBV28	.	CASSFRGNSPLHF	TGTGCCAGCAGTTTCCGGGGAAATTCACCCCTCCACTTT
TRBJ1-1	.	TRBV7-8	.	CASSLYTEAFF	TGTGCCAGCAGCCTTTACACTGAAGCTTTCTTT
TRBJ2-3	.	TRBV6-5	.	CASSPGLSADTQYF	TGTGCCAGCAGCCCAGGGTTATCCGCAGATACGCAGTATTTT
TRBJ1-1	.	TRBV4-3	.	CASSQVHSMNTEAFF	TGCGCCAGCAGCCAAGTCCACAGCATGAACACTGAAGCTTTCTTT
TRBJ2-5	.	TRBV19	.	CASMGAAAQETQYF	TGTGCCAGTATGGGGGCGGCAGCACAAGAGACCCAGTACTTC
TRBJ1-1	.	TRBV6-5	.	CASSRAGLVNTEAFF	TGTGCCAGCAGTCGGGCAGGGCTGGTGAACACTGAAGCTTTCTTT
TRBJ1-3	.	TRBV5-5	.	CASSSLGQGNTIYF	TGTGCCAGCAGCTCACTAGGACAGGGAAACACCATATATTTT
TRBJ1-1	few	TRBV2	.	CASSTQGSTEAFF	TGTGCCAGCAGTACACAGGGCTCCACTGAAGCTTTCTTT
TRBJ2-2	once	TRBV28	TRBD2	CASSFLAGVPGELFF	TGTGCCAGCAGTTTCCTAGCGGGAGTCCCCGGGGAGCTGTTTTTT